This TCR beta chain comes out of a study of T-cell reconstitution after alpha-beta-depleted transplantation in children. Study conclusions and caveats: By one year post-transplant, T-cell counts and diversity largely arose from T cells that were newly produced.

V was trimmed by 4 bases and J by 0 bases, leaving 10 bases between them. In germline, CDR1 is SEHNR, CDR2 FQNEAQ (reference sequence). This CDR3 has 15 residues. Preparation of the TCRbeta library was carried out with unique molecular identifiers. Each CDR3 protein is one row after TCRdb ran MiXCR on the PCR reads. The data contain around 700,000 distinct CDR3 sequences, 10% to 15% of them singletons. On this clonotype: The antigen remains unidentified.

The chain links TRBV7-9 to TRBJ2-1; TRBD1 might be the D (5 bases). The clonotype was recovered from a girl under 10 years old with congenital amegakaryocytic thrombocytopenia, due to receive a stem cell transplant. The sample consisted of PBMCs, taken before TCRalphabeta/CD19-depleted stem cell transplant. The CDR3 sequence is CASSYRSSSYNEQFF. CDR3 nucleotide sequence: TGTGCCAGCAGCTACAGGTCTAGCTCCTACAATGAGCAGTTCTTC.